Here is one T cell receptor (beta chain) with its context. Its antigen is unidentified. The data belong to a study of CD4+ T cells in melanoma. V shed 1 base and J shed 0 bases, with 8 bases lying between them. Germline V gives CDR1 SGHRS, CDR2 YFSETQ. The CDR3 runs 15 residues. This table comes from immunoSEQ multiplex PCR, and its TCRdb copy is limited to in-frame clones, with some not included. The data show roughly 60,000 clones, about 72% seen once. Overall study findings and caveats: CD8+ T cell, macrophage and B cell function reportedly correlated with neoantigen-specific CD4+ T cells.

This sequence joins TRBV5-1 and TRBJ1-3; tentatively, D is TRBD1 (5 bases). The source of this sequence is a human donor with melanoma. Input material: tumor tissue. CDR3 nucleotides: TGCGCCAGCAGCTTGCGGGGGTTCTCTGGAAACACCATATATTTT. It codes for CASSLRGFSGNTIYF.